Listed below are T cell receptor beta chains from one sample, sequenced in a study of blood T cells in healthy people across ages. TCRdb called the 5' RACE reads again in MiXCR, with one record for every CDR3 protein. The sample contains over a million distinct CDR3 sequences, about 42% of which appear only once. Source material: blood. All receptors come from a woman in her late teens or twenties in good health. CDR3s include the opening cysteine and the closing phenylalanine or tryptophan. D genes are given only for firm matches. Only some rows state a clone size, as once, few, many or a class for expanded clones.

TRBV20-1	-	-	TRBJ1-1	CSASPRAGMNTEAFF	TGCAGTGCTAGTCCGCGGGCGGGTATGAACACTGAAGCTTTCTTT
TRBV25-1	TRBD1	once	TRBJ1-3	CASSEYMGQGENTIYF	TGTGCCAGCAGTGAATATATGGGACAGGGGGAAAACACCATATATTTT
TRBV15	-	once	TRBJ1-6	CATSVRVSYNSPLHF	TGTGCCACCAGCGTCCGGGTTTCCTATAATTCACCCCTCCACTTT
TRBV7-9	-	once	TRBJ2-1	CASSFDRSFRDEQFF	TGTGCCAGCAGCTTCGACAGGAGTTTTAGGGATGAGCAGTTCTTC
TRBV5-4	TRBD1	few	TRBJ1-6	CASSLGGQGISPLHF	TGTGCCAGCAGCTTGGGTGGACAGGGGATTTCACCCCTCCACTTT
TRBV7-9	-	-	TRBJ2-1	CASSSSVHSSYNEQFF	TGTGCCAGCAGCTCCTCGGTACACAGCTCCTACAATGAGCAGTTCTTC
TRBV18	-	-	TRBJ1-3	CASSPLRTNGNTIYF	TGTGCCAGCTCACCACTTAGGACGAACGGAAACACCATATATTTT
TRBV7-9	-	-	TRBJ2-7	CASSPLPGTGYEQYF	TGTGCCAGCAGCCCACTGCCAGGGACGGGATACGAGCAGTACTTC
TRBV10-3	TRBD2	-	TRBJ2-5	CAISPVGDSGTKITQYF	TGTGCCATCAGCCCCGTCGGAGATAGCGGGACCAAGATAACCCAGTACTTC
TRBV6-5	-	few	TRBJ2-1	CASNQLASYNEQFF	TGTGCCAGCAACCAGCTGGCCTCATACAATGAGCAGTTCTTC
TRBV6-6	-	few	TRBJ1-6	CASSYRPETYNSPLHF	TGTGCCAGCAGTTATCGGCCGGAAACCTATAATTCACCCCTCCACTTT
TRBV6-2/TRBV6-3	-	-	TRBJ2-5	CASRLTRLGFGQYF	TGTGCCAGCAGACTCACCCGACTAGGATTTGGGCAGTACTTC
TRBV7-8	TRBD1	-	TRBJ1-6	CASSLEGTGFNSPLHF	TGTGCCAGCAGCTTGGAAGGGACAGGGTTTAATTCACCCCTCCACTTT
TRBV7-9	-	-	TRBJ1-5	CASSFGLNSNQPQHF	TGTGCCAGCAGCTTTGGGTTGAATAGCAATCAGCCCCAGCATTTT
TRBV6-6	TRBD1	-	TRBJ1-4	CASSLGQGEKLFF	TGTGCCAGCAGTCTCGGACAGGGTGAAAAACTGTTTTTT
TRBV4-1	TRBD1	-	TRBJ1-2	CASSHTGGPDGYTF	TGCGCCAGCAGCCATACAGGGGGACCCGATGGCTACACCTTC
TRBV7-8	-	few	TRBJ2-3	CASSHRQGRGDPSTDTQYF	TGTGCCAGCAGCCACCGTCAGGGGCGCGGGGACCCTAGCACAGATACGCAGTATTTT
TRBV4-3	TRBD2	few	TRBJ2-3	CASSRGTSGSGDTQYF	TGCGCCAGCAGCCGCGGGACTAGCGGGAGTGGTGATACGCAGTATTTT
TRBV20-1	-	-	TRBJ1-1	CSASLIGAATEAFF	TGCAGTGCTAGTTTGATTGGGGCGGCCACTGAAGCTTTCTTT
TRBV7-8	-	-	TRBJ2-3	CASRAGTASTDTQYF	TGTGCCAGCAGGGCCGGGACGGCTAGCACAGATACGCAGTATTTT
TRBV5-1	-	-	TRBJ2-3	CASSSGTGIDTQYF	TGCGCCAGCAGCTCCGGGACTGGGATAGATACGCAGTATTTT
TRBV7-2	-	few	TRBJ2-5	CASSLGVGEGEETQYF	TGTGCCAGCAGCTTAGGTGTCGGAGAGGGAGAAGAGACCCAGTACTTC
TRBV29-1	-	-	TRBJ2-5	CSGRNKYQETQYF	TGCAGCGGGCGGAACAAGTACCAAGAGACCCAGTACTTC
TRBV5-1	TRBD1	few	TRBJ2-7	CASSLVLTGGYEQYF	TGCGCCAGCAGCTTGGTTTTGACAGGGGGATACGAGCAGTACTTC
TRBV5-1	-	few	TRBJ1-1	CASSRGDGLMNTEAFF	TGCGCCAGCAGCCGAGGGGACGGGCTCATGAACACTGAAGCTTTCTTT